This T cell receptor beta chain emerged from a study of T cell responses to AZD1222 COVID-19 vaccine (dated by TCRdb to the early 2020s). In terms of the full investigation: AZD1222 recipients whose second dose came at about 4 weeks and those whose second dose came at about 12 weeks were combined into one group, since spike-specific TCR depth and breadth did not differ between the two schedules. Trial participants were enrolled by age into 18-55, 56-69 and 70-plus year subgroups, with 148, 28 and 57 TCR-sequenced participants respectively. A total of about 230 trial participants underwent TCR sequencing, of whom 207 received two doses of AZD1222 and some 26 received two doses of the MenACWY control vaccine. Overall results and qualifications from the work: In the small 56-69-year group, the increase in depth fell short of significance, most likely because of low power. Only five or six AZD1222 recipients were SARS-CoV-2 seropositive at baseline, limiting conclusions about previously exposed vaccinees. The vaccine-associated CD4 TCRs covered the entire spike protein, and the dominant responses fell in regions 160-218 and 743-854. Most participants were white British and females outnumbered males, and the authors suggested that clonal diversity may have been underestimated. Reportedly, close to half of the unique spike-specific TCRs recognized epitopes lying outside the regions that are mutated in the B.1.351 and B.1.1.7 variants. Because no samples from the day 14 peak response were available, repertoires could be characterized only after the peak T cell response. A significant rise in spike-specific TCR breadth and depth was observed after two AZD1222 doses relative to day 0 and relative to MenACWY recipients.

With respect to this clone: Its antigen remains unidentified. No clone much larger than this one lies a single base away; base qualities are absent.

At the junction V is shortened by 3 bases and J by 10 bases, with 7 bases in between. CDR1 and CDR2 (MDHEN, SYDVKM) derive from the germline V gene. The CDR3 covers 11 residues, taking in both the cysteine and the phenylalanine. The only DNA kept is the CDR3, 33 bases in frame from the first base. The CDR3 regions of human TCRbeta chains were subjected to immunosequencing. As for how the authors treated the data: TCRs in the repertoires were compared against a reference library of SARS-CoV-2-specific TCRs that had been generated with the MIRA antigen-specificity platform. Breadth was defined as the fraction of unique TCRs that were SARS-CoV-2-associated, and depth was defined as the fraction of total T cells that were SARS-CoV-2-associated. Using the MIRA data, each spike-specific TCR was mapped to the spike region that the TCR reacts to and placed in a CD4 or CD8 class. Log10-transformed breadth and depth values were compared by one-way ANOVA with Sidak's multiple comparisons tests. TCRdb mirrors the immuneACCESS table, restricted to in-frame sequences. Some clones are absent from its copies; in checked studies, under half trace to an unresolved V gene, and the reason for the others is unknown. The DNA gave D and trimming, while V, J and clone size come from that table. Here the sample has over 90,000 clones; 91% occur a single time. The ten largest clonotypes hold over 40% of the sample.

The time point label corresponds to: baseline before first vaccination. The vaccinee samples were drawn from two UK trials, COV001 and COV002, one of which was a single-blind randomized controlled phase 2/3 trial testing AZD1222 (ChAdOx1 nCoV-19) in healthy adults. Trial participant PBMC samples were collected at day 0 and day 28 after the second dose for TCRbeta chain sequencing. The sequencing here drew on peripheral blood, taken on day 0 of AZD1222 vaccination. This TCR was sampled from an adult in good health. This receptor chain uses TRBV28 and TRBJ2-1, with the D gene call left open. This receptor carries the CDR3 CASSLVAEQFF. Read as DNA, the sequence is TGTGCCAGCAGTTTGGTAGCAGAGCAGTTCTTC.